The TCR beta chain under discussion was sequenced for a study of Ad26.COV2.S vaccination and SARS-CoV-2 variants. The study, taken as a whole, reports: Recipients of vaccine and of placebo showed similar breadth of their non-spike TCR repertoires.

This CDR3 has 13 amino acids. CDR1 is LNHDA and CDR2 is SQIVND in the germline V gene (reference sequence). V trimming: 7 bases; J trimming: 6 bases; junction bases outside the gene matches: 3. Regarding treatment: some 20 received Ad26.COV2.S at low or high dose, single or two shots; 5 received placebo; per-sample allocation not given. Sampling occurred on day 63 after the first vaccine or placebo injection. This Boston cohort included adults aged 18-55 years. TCRdb keeps only in-frame clones here, not all; method: immunoSEQ multiplex PCR. The table has some 250,000 clones, 88% seen once; the top ten hold about 10%. As concerns this clone: Its target is not known.

The sample was peripheral blood, taken in a trial of Ad26.COV2.S vaccine versus placebo. This chain connects TRBV19 to TRBJ1-6, with 7 positions matching TRBD1. The receptor was derived from a person between 18 and 65 years old who received the Ad26.COV2.S COVID-19 vaccine or a placebo. CDR3 sequence reads: CASKGQSNSPLHF. The CDR3 coding sequence is TGTGCCAGTAAGGGACAGAGTAATTCACCCCTCCACTTT.